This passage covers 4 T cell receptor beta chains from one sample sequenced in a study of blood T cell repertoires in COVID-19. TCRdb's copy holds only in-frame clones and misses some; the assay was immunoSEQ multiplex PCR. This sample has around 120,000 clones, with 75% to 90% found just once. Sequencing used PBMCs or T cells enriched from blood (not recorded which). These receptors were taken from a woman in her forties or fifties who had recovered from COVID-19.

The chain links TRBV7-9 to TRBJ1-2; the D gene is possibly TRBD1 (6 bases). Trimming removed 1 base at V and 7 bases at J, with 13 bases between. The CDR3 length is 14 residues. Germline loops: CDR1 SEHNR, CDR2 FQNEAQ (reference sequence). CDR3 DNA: TGTGCCAGCAGCTTAGTCCGGGGGGCAGGTGGCTACACCTTC. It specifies CASSLVRGAGGYTF.

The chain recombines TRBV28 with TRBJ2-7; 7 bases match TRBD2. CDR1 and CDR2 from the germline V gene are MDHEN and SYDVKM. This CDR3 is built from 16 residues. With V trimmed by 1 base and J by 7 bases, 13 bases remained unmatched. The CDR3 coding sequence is TGTGCCAGCAGTTTATTTGGTGTCAGGGAGGGTCTGGAGCAGTACTTC. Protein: CASSLFGVREGLEQYF.

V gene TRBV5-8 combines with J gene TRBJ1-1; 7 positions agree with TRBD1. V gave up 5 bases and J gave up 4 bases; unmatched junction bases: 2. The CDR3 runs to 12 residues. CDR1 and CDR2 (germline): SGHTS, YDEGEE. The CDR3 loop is CASRPGGTEAFF. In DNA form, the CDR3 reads TGTGCCAGCAGACCAGGGGGCACTGAAGCTTTCTTT.

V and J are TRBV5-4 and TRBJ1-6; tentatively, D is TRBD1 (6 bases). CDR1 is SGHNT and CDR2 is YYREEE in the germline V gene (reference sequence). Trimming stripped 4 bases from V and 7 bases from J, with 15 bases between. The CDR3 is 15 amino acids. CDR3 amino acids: CASSLYRERNSPLHF. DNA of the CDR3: TGTGCCAGCAGCCTGTACAGGGAGAGGAATTCACCCCTCCACTTT.